The rows below give T cell receptor beta chains drawn from one sample of a study of T cell responses to AZD1222 COVID-19 vaccine. The method was immunoSEQ multiplex PCR; TCRdb's version includes in-frame clones alone and lacks a portion of them. Of 150,000 to 200,000 clones detected, roughly 92% appear once; the ten largest clones hold around 3.7%. The sample here was peripheral blood, taken 28 days after the second AZD1222 dose. These receptors were collected from an adult who received the AZD1222 COVID-19 vaccine. Both conserved end residues are part of each CDR3. The order of the fields is V gene, CDR3 length, D gene, clone size, J gene, CDR3 DNA, CDR3 protein. A D gene is named only where the DNA matches it firmly. Clone size, where shown, is once, few, many, or a class for clones that have expanded.

v_call: TRBV28
cdr3_length: 13
d_call: .
clone_size: .
j_call: TRBJ2-5
cdr3_nt: TGTGCCAGCAGTAGGGGGGTTGTGGAGACCCAGTACTTC
cdr3_aa: CASSRGVVETQYF

v_call: TRBV28
cdr3_length: 12
d_call: .
clone_size: .
j_call: TRBJ2-1
cdr3_nt: TGTGCCATCAGAAACAGGGTTGGGGAGCAGTTCTTC
cdr3_aa: CAIRNRVGEQFF

v_call: TRBV7-9
cdr3_length: 16
d_call: .
clone_size: .
j_call: TRBJ1-5
cdr3_nt: TGTGCCAGCAGCTTAGCTGGACGGGGAGGCAATCAGCCCCAGCATTTT
cdr3_aa: CASSLAGRGGNQPQHF

v_call: TRBV4-1
cdr3_length: 19
d_call: .
clone_size: .
j_call: TRBJ1-5
cdr3_nt: TGCGCCAGCAGCCAAGGAAAGGCCTTCGGGGGCAGAGCGAATCAGCCCCAGCATTTT
cdr3_aa: CASSQGKAFGGRANQPQHF

v_call: TRBV11-2
cdr3_length: 13
d_call: .
clone_size: .
j_call: TRBJ2-1
cdr3_nt: TGTGCCAGCAGCACAGGCACCGCCAATGAGCAGTTCTTC
cdr3_aa: CASSTGTANEQFF

v_call: TRBV14
cdr3_length: 15
d_call: .
clone_size: .
j_call: TRBJ2-7
cdr3_nt: TGTGCCAGCAGCCCGCTTGAAGGGACCTCCTACGAGCAGTACTTC
cdr3_aa: CASSPLEGTSYEQYF

v_call: TRBV19
cdr3_length: 13
d_call: .
clone_size: once
j_call: TRBJ2-7
cdr3_nt: TGTGCCAGTAGTTCGGGGCCCACCTACGAGCAGTACTTC
cdr3_aa: CASSSGPTYEQYF

v_call: TRBV27
cdr3_length: 12
d_call: .
clone_size: .
j_call: TRBJ1-4
cdr3_nt: TGTGCCAGCAGTTCAACTAATGAAAAACTGTTTTTT
cdr3_aa: CASSSTNEKLFF

v_call: TRBV10-3
cdr3_length: 15
d_call: .
clone_size: .
j_call: TRBJ1-5
cdr3_nt: TGTGCCATCAGTGAACAGGTCCATAGCAATCAGCCCCAGCATTTT
cdr3_aa: CAISEQVHSNQPQHF

v_call: TRBV27
cdr3_length: 14
d_call: .
clone_size: .
j_call: TRBJ1-6
cdr3_nt: TGTGCCAGCAGTTTAGAGGTGATTGGTTCACCCCTCCACTTT
cdr3_aa: CASSLEVIGSPLHF

v_call: TRBV28
cdr3_length: 15
d_call: .
clone_size: .
j_call: TRBJ1-5
cdr3_nt: TGTGCCAGCAGTCTCCGAGGGTATAGCAATCAGCCCCAGCATTTT
cdr3_aa: CASSLRGYSNQPQHF

v_call: TRBV11-2
cdr3_length: 15
d_call: .
clone_size: .
j_call: TRBJ2-3
cdr3_nt: TGTGCCAGCAGCTTAGCGGCAGGGAGCACAGATACGCAGTATTTT
cdr3_aa: CASSLAAGSTDTQYF

v_call: TRBV6-5
cdr3_length: 15
d_call: .
clone_size: .
j_call: TRBJ1-5
cdr3_nt: TGTGCCAGCTGGTCCCCCGGCCAGCCCAATCAGCCCCAGCATTTT
cdr3_aa: CASWSPGQPNQPQHF

v_call: TRBV28
cdr3_length: 15
d_call: TRBD2
clone_size: .
j_call: TRBJ2-2
cdr3_nt: TGTGCCAGCAGTTCTAGCGGGAGTTCGGCCGGGGAGCTGTTTTTT
cdr3_aa: CASSSSGSSAGELFF

v_call: TRBV28
cdr3_length: 14
d_call: TRBD1
clone_size: .
j_call: TRBJ1-2
cdr3_nt: TGTGCCAGCACCCCGGGACAGGGGGGTTATGGCTACACCTTC
cdr3_aa: CASTPGQGGYGYTF